This T cell receptor beta chain was identified during a study of TIL therapy for anti-PD-1-resistant metastatic lung cancer. Looked up from germline, CDR1 is DFQATT and CDR2 is SNEGSKA (reference sequence). The CDR3 is 11 amino acids. V dropped 6 bases and J dropped 3 bases, with 8 bases sitting between them. As to time point: pre-treatment sample, taken before nivolumab and TIL therapy. The immunoSEQ assay was v3. Assay used: immunoSEQ multiplex PCR; TCRdb lists only in-frame clones, some missing. The sample has about 19,000 clones, around 79% seen once; the top ten hold roughly 6.8%. V gene TRBV20-1 combines with J gene TRBJ1-1; D gene ambiguous. Source: blood, taken at baseline. The TCR comes from a person aged 25 to 79 with non-small cell lung cancer. This CDR3 reads CSATLHTEAFF. In DNA form, the CDR3 reads TGCAGTGCGACCCTCCACACTGAAGCTTTCTTT.